This TCR beta chain was identified in a study of cytomegalovirus exposure and HLA in healthy donors. Study results and caveats: When analyzed later, a missense DCLRE1C variant was found to be linked to TCR beta V- and J-gene trimming. In vitro checks showed that three CMV-associated chains really do target CMV antigens. The productive fraction for most TCR beta V segments was about 90% or about 30% in an earlier analysis.

This PCR relied on a set of 60 Vbeta primers and 13 Jbeta primers. The data were produced by immunoSEQ multiplex PCR, yet TCRdb's version contains in-frame clones alone and is incomplete. The sample contains more than 75,000 clones, around 70% of which appear only once. Concerning this clone: Its matching antigen is unknown.

This clonotype was sampled from a man in his forties or fifties in good health and CMV-seropositive. The source material was PBMCs.

The CDR3 here is CASSLADRGLTYNEQFF. The CDR3 region has the DNA TGTGCCAGCAGCTTAGCGGACAGGGGCTTAACCTACAATGAGCAGTTCTTC. The V and J genes are TRBV7-8 and TRBJ2-1; TRBD1 aligns across 9 bases. In germline, CDR1 is SGHVS, CDR2 FQNEAQ. The J segment lost 2 bases and the V segment lost 0 bases, leaving 5 bases of the junction unmatched. The length of the CDR3 is 17 residues.